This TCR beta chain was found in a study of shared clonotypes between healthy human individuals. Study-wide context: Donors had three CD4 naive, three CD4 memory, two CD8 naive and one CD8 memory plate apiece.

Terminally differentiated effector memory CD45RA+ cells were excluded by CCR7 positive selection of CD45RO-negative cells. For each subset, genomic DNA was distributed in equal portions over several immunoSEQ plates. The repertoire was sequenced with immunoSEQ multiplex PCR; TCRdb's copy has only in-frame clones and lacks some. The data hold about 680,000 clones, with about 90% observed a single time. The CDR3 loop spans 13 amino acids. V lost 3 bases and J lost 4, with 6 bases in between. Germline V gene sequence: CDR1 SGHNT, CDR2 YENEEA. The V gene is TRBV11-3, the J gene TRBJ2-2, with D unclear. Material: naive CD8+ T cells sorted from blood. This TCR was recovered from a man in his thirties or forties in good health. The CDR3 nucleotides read TGTGCCAGCAGCTTCTCTAGCACCGGGGAGCTGTTTTTT. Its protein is CASSFSSTGELFF.